What follows is one T cell receptor beta chain and its context. Its cognate antigen has yet to be identified. No base quality values were provided; no much bigger clone lies one nucleotide off. The data are from a study of blood T cells in healthy people across ages (dated by TCRdb to 2014 to 2015). The study in broad terms: Template switching captured roughly one uniquely barcoded TCR beta cDNA molecule per two T cells in model experiments. Age-related changes in TCR beta repertoire diversity were measured in the study by deep sequencing normalized with unique cDNA molecular identifiers. Four age groups were formed from the donors: young (average approximately 15 years), middle-aged (roughly 38), aged (62) and long-lived (about 80). Using the same blood draw, the study looked at two additional independent replicas of 1 million unique cDNA reads for two donors, one aged 18 to 29 and the other aged 80 or older. Donors of different ages were randomly distributed across sequencing lanes to avoid experimental bias.

The approximately 41 donors, aged about 6 to 100 years, were systemically healthy Caucasian individuals from Russia. Approximately 9.3 milliliters of peripheral blood were drawn from each donor into EDTA-treated Vacutainer tubes. Ficoll-Paque density-gradient centrifugation was used to isolate PBMCs, with at least 6 million per sample. Total RNA, at least 6 micrograms per sample, was extracted from PBMCs with Trizol reagent. Naive CD45RAhigh/CD27high T cell percentages were measured by flow cytometry on a PBMC aliquot from every donor. The CDR3 covers 17 residues, taking in both the cysteine and the phenylalanine. Only the CDR3 DNA stays, 51 bases, in frame from base 1. CDR1 and CDR2 (LGHDT, YNNKEL) derive from the germline V gene (reference sequence). The library was produced with 5' RACE. The data were produced on an Illumina HiSeq 2500. A second roughly 7 to 11 cycle PCR used a sample-barcoded 5' primer and a J-beta primer mix. A unique molecular identifier was introduced onto each TCR beta cDNA molecule by a template-switch 5' adaptor carrying 12 random nucleotides. Each sample yielded at least 3 million CDR3-containing paired-end reads. First-strand cDNA synthesis was performed from all RNA using the Mint cDNA synthesis kit, with priming by a TRBC-specific oligonucleotide. Following uracil-DNA glycosylase treatment, all cDNA underwent a first 18-cycle PCR with the universal primers M1SS and BC2_uni_R. Processing in the source paper ran as follows. Normalization of each sample was performed by random selection of 1 million high-quality reads, each carrying a distinct molecular identifier. Reads sharing molecular identifiers were discarded rather than binned into consensus sequences. CDR3 identification, clonotype clustering and error correction used MiTCR with a Q25 quality threshold and the strictest error-elimination algorithm. A nonparametric unseen species model with Euler transformation was used to estimate a lower bound on total TCR beta diversity. Using fastp at Q25 and MiXCR, TCRdb reprocessed the public reads and kept productive beta chains. Each entry merges the rows of one CDR3 protein and shows their most common DNA and genes. The authors' filters were not applied to this entry. Counted in this sample were 600,000 or so distinct CDR3 sequences; approximately 30% of them appeared once. 15% to 19% of the sample rests with the top ten.

What the research found in general, with its limitations: A strong correlation was found between observed TCR beta diversity and the percentage of naive T cells measured by flow cytometry. Observed TCR beta diversity per million T cells fell roughly linearly with age, and a significant reduction was already apparent by age around 40. Estimates of total diversity from one million sequenced T cells were regarded as lower bounds and underestimates. Bulk unsorted PBMC profiling prevented conclusive comparison of naive and antigen-experienced compartments. The CMV infection status of donors was not known, potentially confounding age-related changes in expanded clonotypes. Compared with the aged group, the long-lived group had more naive CD4+ T cells, fewer expanded clones and increased TCR diversity, suggesting age selection.

The sequenced sample was blood. The chain uses TRBV3-1 and TRBJ2-4; 10 of the junction bases match TRBD2. The DNA end favors TRBJ2-7, so the J call may be wrong. The sequence was obtained from a woman aged 80 or over in good health. The CDR3 here reads CASSQGLAGLSSYEQYF. The DNA sequence reads TGTGCCAGCAGCCAAGGACTAGCGGGCCTTAGCTCCTACGAGCAGTACTTC.